These 18 T cell receptor beta chains share one sample of origin, sequenced in a study of regulatory T cells in long-lasting Graves disease. Time point noted: newly diagnosed GD, antithyroid drugs for less than 3 months. Making the TCR library involved RNA that had been extracted from PBMCs. CDR3-region Arm-PCR and iRepertoire HTBI primers produced the TCR beta libraries. TCRdb re-derived calls from the multiplex PCR reads in MiXCR, one entry per CDR3 protein. The sample holds more than 400,000 distinct CDR3 sequences; 15% to 20% are singletons and the top ten take 9% to 15%. Separately, the same data were catalogued under a study of T cells in Graves' hyperthyroidism and ophthalmopathy.

Sequenced here: peripheral blood mononuclear cells (PBMCs), sampled at new diagnosis, from a patient treated with antithyroid drugs. These receptors all stem from a man aged 35 to 55 with Graves disease.

This chain connects TRBV6-9 to TRBJ2-7; D unresolved. CDR1 and CDR2 (germline): MNHGY, SVAAGI. V gave up 4 bases and J gave up 6 bases, with 16 bases separating them. The CDR3 sequence is 14 residues long. CDR3 DNA: TGTGCCAGCAGTTCCGGACGAGGTCCAAGCGAGCAGTACTTC. Translated: CASSSGRGPSEQYF.

This clonotype was counted many times. The rearrangement joins TRBV2 to TRBJ2-5, with TRBD2 matching over 8 bases. With 3 bases clipped from V and 4 bases from J, the junction kept 13 bases outside the gene matches. There are 17 residues in the CDR3. In germline, CDR1 is SNHLY, CDR2 FYNNEI. CDR3 DNA: TGTGCCAGCAGTGACAACGAGAACGCCCGGGGGGGAGAGACCCAGTACTTC. Translation gives CASSDNENARGGETQYF.

With respect to this clonotype: A much larger clone differs from this one at a single base, so this may be a read error. V is TRBV7-7 and J is TRBJ2-5; perhaps D is TRBD1 or TRBD2 (5 bases each). The V gene's germline CDR1 is SSHAT and CDR2 FNYEAQ (reference sequence). The CDR3 is made up of 13 amino acids. This chain's CDR3 is CASKSGATGTQCF. For the CDR3, the DNA is TGTGCTAGCAAGTCCGGGGCGACGGGGACCCAGTGCTTC.

This clonotype was found many times. The chain has TRBV12-3 or TRBV12-4 and TRBJ1-6; no reliable D call. Trimming pared 3 bases from V and 7 bases from J, leaving 10 bases between. This CDR3 is built from 14 residues. For the CDR3, the DNA is TGTGCCAGCAGTTTGGTCGGCCTAAATTCACCCCTCCACTTT. Protein sequence: CASSLVGLNSPLHF.

Ten or more counts support this clonotype. V and J are TRBV12-5 and TRBJ2-1; TRBD2 agrees at 13 bases. The CDR3 has 15 residues. The germline V gene encodes CDR1 LGHNT and CDR2 FRNRAP. With 4 bases clipped from V and 6 bases from J, the junction kept 3 bases outside the gene matches. DNA of the CDR3: TGTGCTAGTGGTTACCGGACTAGCGGGGGCAATGAGCAGTTCTTC. Its translation: CASGYRTSGGNEQFF.

This clonotype has more than one count but fewer than ten. The chain recombines TRBV5-1 with TRBJ2-5, with D tentatively TRBD2 (5 bases). V lost 4 bases, J lost 5 bases, and 18 bases lay in between. Germline V gives CDR1 SGHRS, CDR2 YFSETQ. This CDR3 has 15 residues. CDR3 nucleotides: TGCGCCAGCAGCCCTTTTCAACCAGGCGGGGAGACCCAGTACTTC. It codes for CASSPFQPGGETQYF.

This clonotype was counted at least ten times. The V call is TRBV20-1, the J call TRBJ2-7, with 7 bases fitting TRBD2. With V trimmed by 6 bases and J by 6 bases, 11 bases remained unmatched. CDR1 is DFQATT, CDR2 SNEGSKA, per germline (reference sequence). The CDR3 extends over 13 amino acids. CDR3 in DNA: TGCAGTGCGCGGGGGACTCTTTTCGGCGAGCAGTACTTC. It yields the protein CSARGTLFGEQYF.

The chain uses TRBV18 and TRBJ2-7; TRBD2 matches 9 bases. The germline CDR1 and CDR2 sequences are KGHSH and LQKENI. The junction had 7 bases not matched to a gene; V was cut back by 3 bases and J by 1 base. The CDR3 has 16 amino acids. The CDR3 here is CASSPSSGKESYEQYF. The CDR3 DNA follows: TGTGCCAGCTCACCGTCTAGCGGGAAGGAATCCTACGAGCAGTACTTC. The variable domain in full, with the rest retrieved from reference TRBV18 and TRBJ2-7, is NAGVMQNPRHLVRRRGQEARLRCSPMKGHSHVYWYRQLPEEGLKFMVYLQKENIIDESGMPKERFSAEFPKEGPSILRIQQVVRGDSAAYFCASSPSSGKESYEQYFGPGTRLTVT.

There are many counts of this clonotype. V and J are TRBV2 and TRBJ2-1, with 11 bases matching TRBD2. The CDR3 runs 16 residues. In germline, CDR1 is SNHLY, CDR2 FYNNEI. With 6 bases clipped from V and 6 bases from J, the junction kept 10 bases outside the gene matches. CDR3 DNA: TGTGCCAGCAGCTATATAGGGACTAGCGGACGCAATGAGCAGTTCTTC. Translating gives CASSYIGTSGRNEQFF.

This rearrangement joins TRBV15 to TRBJ1-2; a possible D gene is TRBD1 (6 bases). The CDR3 has 16 residues. The germline gives CDR1 LNHNV, CDR2 YYDKDF (reference sequence). V was cut by 2 bases and J by 0 bases, with 13 bases left in between. The CDR3 DNA follows: TGTGCCACCAGCAGACCGAAGGACAGAGCTAACTATGGCTACACCTTC. Amino acids: CATSRPKDRANYGYTF.

In its sample, this clonotype was seen a few times. CDR3 nucleotides: TGTGCCATCAGGGGGAGTGGAACCGGGGAGCTGTTTTTT. This gives the protein CAIRGSGTGELFF. This sequence joins TRBV10-3 and TRBJ2-2; maybe TRBD2 (5 bases). V lost 6 bases to trimming and J lost 5 bases, with 10 bases between them. The CDR3 covers 13 residues. The V gene's germline CDR1 is ENHRY and CDR2 SYGVKD.

This clonotype was counted ten times or more. The CDR3 region has the DNA TGTGCCAGCAGAAGAAGGTTAGGAACTAGCGGTTACGAGCAGTACTTC. Translated: CASRRRLGTSGYEQYF. This chain links TRBV6-1 with TRBJ2-7, with 8 bases identical to TRBD2. The CDR3 length is 16 residues. Germline-derived CDR1 and CDR2 are MNHNS and SASEGT. J lost 4 bases, V lost 6 bases, and 14 bases had no gene match.

The rearrangement joins TRBV9 to TRBJ2-3; TRBD2 is a possible D gene (6 bases). This CDR3 region has 16 residues. The V end was cut by 0 bases, the J end by 3 bases, with 14 bases between. Germline V gene data show CDR1 as SGDLS and CDR2 as YYNGEE. In DNA form, the CDR3 reads TGTGCCAGCAGCGTAGGTGGCGGGATGGTGACAGATACGCAGTATTTT. This translates into CASSVGGGMVTDTQYF.

The sample holds a few counts of this clonotype. With a much larger clone just one base away, this may be a read error. V gene TRBV2 combines with J gene TRBJ2-3, with D tentatively TRBD2 (5 bases). The germline V gene has CDR1 SNHLY and CDR2 FYNNEI. The ends were cut back, 4 bases at V and 4 bases at J, with 15 bases in the middle. The CDR3 runs to 15 residues. The CDR3 region has the DNA TGTGCCAGCAGTGGGTCCCAGCGGAGCGCAGATACGCAGTATTTT. This translates into CASSGSQRSADTQYF.

Ten or more counts support this clonotype. The chain has TRBV11-2 and TRBJ1-4; no firm D call. The length of the CDR3 is 17 residues. Trimming removed 0 bases from V and 2 bases from J, with 13 bases in between. Germline V gene lookup returns CDR1 SGHAT and CDR2 FQNNGV. The CDR3 region has the DNA TGTGCCAGCAGCTTAGATTGGGCTCGCAGGACTAATGAAAAACTGTTTTTT. It yields the protein CASSLDWARRTNEKLFF. The variable domain in full, completed from reference TRBV11-2 and TRBJ1-4, reads EAGVAQSPRYKIIEKRQSVAFWCNPISGHATLYWYQQILGQGPKLLIQFQNNGVVDDSQLPKDRFSAERLKGVDSTLKIQPAKLEDSAVYLCASSLDWARRTNEKLFFGSGTQLSVL.

V gene TRBV18 combines with J gene TRBJ2-3, with D uncertain. Matching the DNA end better, TRBJ2-7 makes the J call doubtful. This CDR3 is built from 14 residues. The germline CDR1 and CDR2 sequences are KGHSH and LQKENI. CDR3 in DNA: TGTGCCAGCTCACCACAGCGTTGCGCCTACGAGCAGTACTTC. Translated, it gives CASSPQRCAYEQYF.

This clonotype was detected a few times. The rearrangement links TRBV12-5 to TRBJ2-2, with D possibly being TRBD2 (5 bases). Germline CDR1 LGHNT, CDR2 FRNRAP. Trimming pared 2 bases from V and 0 bases from J, leaving 13 bases between. This CDR3 region has 17 residues. CDR3 residues: CASGLNIARANTGELFF. The CDR3 DNA reads TGTGCTAGTGGTTTGAATATAGCGCGTGCGAACACCGGGGAGCTGTTTTTT. The full variable domain, completed using reference TRBV12-5 and TRBJ2-2, is DARVTQTPRHKVTEMGQEVTMRCQPILGHNTVFWYRQTMMQGLELLAYFRNRAPLDDSGMPKDRFSAEMPDATLATLKIQPSEPRDSAVYFCASGLNIARANTGELFFGEGSRLTVL.

The chain has TRBV27 and TRBJ1-2, with TRBD1 matching over 7 bases. The CDR3 has 14 amino acids. Trimming cost V 5 bases and J 0 bases; bases outside gene matches: 3. Germline assignment: CDR1 MNHEY and CDR2 SMNVEV (reference sequence). DNA for the CDR3: TGTGCCAGCAGTACCGACAGGGCTAACTATGGCTACACCTTC. It yields the protein CASSTDRANYGYTF.